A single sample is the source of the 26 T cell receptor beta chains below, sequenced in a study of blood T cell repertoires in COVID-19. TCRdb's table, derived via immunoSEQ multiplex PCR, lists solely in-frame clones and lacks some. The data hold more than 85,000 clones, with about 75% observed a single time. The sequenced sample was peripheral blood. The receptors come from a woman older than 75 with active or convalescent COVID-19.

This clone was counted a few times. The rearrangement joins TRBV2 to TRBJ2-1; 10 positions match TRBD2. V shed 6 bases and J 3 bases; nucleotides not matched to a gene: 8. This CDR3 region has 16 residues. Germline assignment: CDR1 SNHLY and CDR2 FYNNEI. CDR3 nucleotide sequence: TGTGCCAGCAGGAAAAGTGGACTAGCGGACTACAATGAGCAGTTCTTC. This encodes CASRKSGLADYNEQFF.

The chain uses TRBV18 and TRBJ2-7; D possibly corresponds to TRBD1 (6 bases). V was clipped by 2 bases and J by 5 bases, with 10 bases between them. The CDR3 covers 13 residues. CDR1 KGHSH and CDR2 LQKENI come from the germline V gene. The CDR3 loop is CASSPGQGHEQYF. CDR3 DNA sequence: TGTGCCAGCTCACCAGGGCAGGGGCACGAGCAGTACTTC.

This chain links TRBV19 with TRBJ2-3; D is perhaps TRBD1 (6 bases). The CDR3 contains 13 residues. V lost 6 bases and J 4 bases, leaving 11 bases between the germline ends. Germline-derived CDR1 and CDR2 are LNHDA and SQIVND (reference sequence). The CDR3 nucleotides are TGTGCCAGTAGCCGGACAGTATCAGATACGCAGTATTTT. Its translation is CASSRTVSDTQYF. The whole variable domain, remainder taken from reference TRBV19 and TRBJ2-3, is DGGITQSPKYLFRKEGQNVTLSCEQNLNHDAMYWYRQDPGQGLRLIYYSQIVNDFQKGDIAEGYSVSREKKESFPLTVTSAQKNPTAFYLCASSRTVSDTQYFGPGTRLTVL.

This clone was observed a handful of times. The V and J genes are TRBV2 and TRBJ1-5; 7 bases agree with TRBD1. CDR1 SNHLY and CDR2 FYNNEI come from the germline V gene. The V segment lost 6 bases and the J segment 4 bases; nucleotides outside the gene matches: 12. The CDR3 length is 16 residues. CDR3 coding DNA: TGTGCCAGCAGGGACGTCCGGGACAGAGATAATCAGCCCCAGCATTTT. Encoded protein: CASRDVRDRDNQPQHF.

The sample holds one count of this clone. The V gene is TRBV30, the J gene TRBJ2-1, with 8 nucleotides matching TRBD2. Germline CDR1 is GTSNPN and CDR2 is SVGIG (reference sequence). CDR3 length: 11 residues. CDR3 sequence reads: CAGTSYNEQFF. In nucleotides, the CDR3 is TGTGCTGGGACTAGTTACAATGAGCAGTTCTTC.

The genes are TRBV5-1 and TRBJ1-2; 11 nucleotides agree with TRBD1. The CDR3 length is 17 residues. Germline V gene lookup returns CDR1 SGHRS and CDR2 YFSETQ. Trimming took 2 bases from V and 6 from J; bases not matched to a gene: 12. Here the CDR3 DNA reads TGCGCCAGCAGCTTCAAATCCCCGGGACAGGGGGTCGATGGCTACACCTTC. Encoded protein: CASSFKSPGQGVDGYTF.

This CDR3 is CASGTGTTGELFF. CDR3 DNA: TGTGCCAGCGGTACAGGGACCACCGGGGAGCTGTTTTTT. The rearrangement links TRBV2 to TRBJ2-2; maybe TRBD1 (6 bases). This CDR3 is built from 13 residues. Trimming pared 8 bases from V and 4 bases from J, leaving 11 bases between. Germline lookup yields CDR1 SNHLY and CDR2 FYNNEI.

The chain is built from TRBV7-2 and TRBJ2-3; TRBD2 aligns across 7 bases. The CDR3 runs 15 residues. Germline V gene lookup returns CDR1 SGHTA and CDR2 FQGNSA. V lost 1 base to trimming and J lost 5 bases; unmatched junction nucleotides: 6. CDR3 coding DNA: TGTGCCAGCAGCTTAGGGCGGGAGATGATAGATACGCAGTATTTT. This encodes CASSLGREMIDTQYF. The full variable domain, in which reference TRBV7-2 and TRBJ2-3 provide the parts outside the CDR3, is GAGVSQSPSNKVTEKGKDVELRCDPISGHTALYWYRQSLGQGLEFLIYFQGNSAPDKSGLPSDRFSAERTGGSVSTLTIQRTQQEDSAVYLCASSLGREMIDTQYFGPGTRLTVL.

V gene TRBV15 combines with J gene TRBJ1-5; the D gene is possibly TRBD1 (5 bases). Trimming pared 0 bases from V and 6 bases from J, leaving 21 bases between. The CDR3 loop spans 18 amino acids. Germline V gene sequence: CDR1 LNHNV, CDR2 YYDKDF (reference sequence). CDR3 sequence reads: CATSRDDRDLYGGQPQHF. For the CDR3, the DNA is TGTGCCACCAGCAGAGACGATAGGGACCTCTACGGGGGTCAGCCCCAGCATTTT.

CDR3 nucleotide sequence: TGTGCCAGTAGTCAATACAGGGTCCAGGCCTCACCCCTCCACTTT. It encodes CASSQYRVQASPLHF. This rearrangement joins TRBV19 to TRBJ1-6, with D possibly matching TRBD1 (6 bases). The V gene lost 5 bases and the J gene lost 10 bases, with 18 bases spanning the gap. The CDR3 runs to 15 residues. Germline CDR1 LNHDA, CDR2 SQIVND (reference sequence).

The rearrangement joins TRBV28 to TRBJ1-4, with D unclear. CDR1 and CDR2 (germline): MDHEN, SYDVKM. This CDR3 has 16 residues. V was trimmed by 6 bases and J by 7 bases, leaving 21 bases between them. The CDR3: CASSRIPPPRGEKLFF. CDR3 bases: TGTGCCAGCAGCCGAATCCCCCCACCGCGGGGTGAAAAACTGTTTTTT.

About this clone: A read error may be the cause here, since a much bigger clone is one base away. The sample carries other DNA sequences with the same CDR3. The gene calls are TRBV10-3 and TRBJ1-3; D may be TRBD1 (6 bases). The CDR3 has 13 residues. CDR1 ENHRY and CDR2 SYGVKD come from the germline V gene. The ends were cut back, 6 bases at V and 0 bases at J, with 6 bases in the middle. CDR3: CAIRDSSGNTIYF. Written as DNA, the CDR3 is TGTGCCATCAGGGACAGCTCTGGAAACACCATATATTTT.

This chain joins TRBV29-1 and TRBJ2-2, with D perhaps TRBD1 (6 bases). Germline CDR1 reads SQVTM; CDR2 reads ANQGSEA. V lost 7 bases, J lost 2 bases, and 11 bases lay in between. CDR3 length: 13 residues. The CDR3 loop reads CSAEGQNTGELFF. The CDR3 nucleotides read TGCAGCGCTGAGGGACAAAACACCGGGGAGCTGTTTTTT.

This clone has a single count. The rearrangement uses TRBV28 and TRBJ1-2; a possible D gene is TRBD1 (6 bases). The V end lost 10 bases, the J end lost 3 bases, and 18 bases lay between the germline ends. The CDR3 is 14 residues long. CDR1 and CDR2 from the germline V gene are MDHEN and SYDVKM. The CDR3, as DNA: TGTGCCACCTGTGGGGGCGGGGGGCACTATGGCTACACCTTC. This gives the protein CATCGGGGHYGYTF.

This CDR3 reads CASSVGAEANYGYTF. The CDR3 region has the DNA TGTGCCAGCAGCGTGGGGGCTGAAGCTAACTATGGCTACACCTTC. The chain couples TRBV9 to TRBJ1-2; weak D call: TRBD1 (6 bases). The germline V and J ends were trimmed by 2 bases and 0 bases, with 11 bases remaining between them. The CDR3 loop spans 15 amino acids. Looked up from germline, CDR1 is SGDLS and CDR2 is YYNGEE.

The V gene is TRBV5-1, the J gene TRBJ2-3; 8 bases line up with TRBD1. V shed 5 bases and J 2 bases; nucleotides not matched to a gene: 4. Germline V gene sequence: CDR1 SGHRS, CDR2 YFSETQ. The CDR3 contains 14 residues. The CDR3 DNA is TGCGCCAGCAGTCAGGGGGCAGACACAGATACGCAGTATTTT. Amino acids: CASSQGADTDTQYF.

The CDR3 nucleotides read TGTGCTAGTGGTACCGGGACAGGGGATGCAGATACGCAGTATTTT. It specifies CASGTGTGDADTQYF. V is TRBV12-5 and J is TRBJ2-3; TRBD1 matches at 10 bases. This CDR3 is built from 15 residues. Losses at the gene ends were 5 bases for V and 4 bases for J; bases not matched to a gene: 6. Germline values: CDR1 LGHNT, CDR2 FRNRAP. The full variable domain, rest sourced from reference TRBV12-5 and TRBJ2-3, is DARVTQTPRHKVTEMGQEVTMRCQPILGHNTVFWYRQTMMQGLELLAYFRNRAPLDDSGMPKDRFSAEMPDATLATLKIQPSEPRDSAVYFCASGTGTGDADTQYFGPGTRLTVL.

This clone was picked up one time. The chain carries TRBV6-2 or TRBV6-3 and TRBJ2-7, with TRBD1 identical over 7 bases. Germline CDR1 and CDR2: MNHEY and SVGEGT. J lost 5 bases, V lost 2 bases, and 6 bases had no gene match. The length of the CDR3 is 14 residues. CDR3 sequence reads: CASSYQGTGDEQYF. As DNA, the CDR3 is TGTGCCAGCAGTTACCAGGGAACAGGGGACGAGCAGTACTTC.

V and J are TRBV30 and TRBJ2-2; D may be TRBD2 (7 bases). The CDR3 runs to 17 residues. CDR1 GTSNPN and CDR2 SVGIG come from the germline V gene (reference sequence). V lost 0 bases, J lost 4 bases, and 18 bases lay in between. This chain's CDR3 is CAWSVGRRGARTGELFF. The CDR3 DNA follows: TGTGCCTGGAGTGTAGGTCGACGGGGGGCTCGCACCGGGGAGCTGTTTTTT.

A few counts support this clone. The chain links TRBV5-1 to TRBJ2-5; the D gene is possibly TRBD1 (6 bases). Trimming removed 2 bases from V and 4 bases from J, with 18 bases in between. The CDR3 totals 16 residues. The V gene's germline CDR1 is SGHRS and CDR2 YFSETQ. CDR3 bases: TGCGCCAGCAGCTTATTGAATGCGAGGGGGACAGAGACCCAGTACTTC. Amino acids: CASSLLNARGTETQYF.

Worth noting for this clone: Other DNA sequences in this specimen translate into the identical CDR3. The CDR3 loop reads CASSLLAGGYNEQFF. The DNA of the CDR3 is TGCGCCAGCAGCTTACTAGCGGGAGGTTACAATGAGCAGTTCTTC. This chain joins TRBV5-1 and TRBJ2-1; TRBD2 aligns across 12 bases. V trimming: 2 bases; J trimming: 4 bases; junction bases outside the gene matches: 1. CDR3 length: 15 residues. Looked up from germline, CDR1 is SGHRS and CDR2 is YFSETQ.

The CDR3 loop is CASSLGSAGEETQYF. In DNA, the CDR3 is TGCGCCAGCAGCTTGGGGTCCGCAGGGGAAGAGACCCAGTACTTC. This rearrangement joins TRBV5-1 to TRBJ2-5; a possible D gene is TRBD1 (6 bases). V was trimmed by 0 bases and J by 3 bases, leaving 12 bases between them. In germline, CDR1 is SGHRS, CDR2 YFSETQ. This CDR3 has 15 residues.

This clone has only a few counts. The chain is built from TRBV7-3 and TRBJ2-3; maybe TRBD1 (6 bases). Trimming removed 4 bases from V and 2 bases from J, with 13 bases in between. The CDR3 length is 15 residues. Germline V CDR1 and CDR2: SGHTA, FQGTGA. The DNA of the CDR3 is TGTGCCAGCAGCTATACGGGACATCCCACAGATACGCAGTATTTT. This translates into CASSYTGHPTDTQYF.

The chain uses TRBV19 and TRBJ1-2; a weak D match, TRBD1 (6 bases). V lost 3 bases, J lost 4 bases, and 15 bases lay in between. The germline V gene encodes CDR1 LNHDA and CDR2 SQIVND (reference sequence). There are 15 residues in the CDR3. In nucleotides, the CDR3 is TGTGCCAGTAGTATCTTGCCAGGGGTGGGCTATGGCTACACCTTC. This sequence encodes CASSILPGVGYGYTF.

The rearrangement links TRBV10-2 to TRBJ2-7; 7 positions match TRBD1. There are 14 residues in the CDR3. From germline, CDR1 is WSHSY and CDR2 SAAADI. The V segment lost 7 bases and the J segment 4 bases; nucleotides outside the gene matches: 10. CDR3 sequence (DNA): TGCGCCAGCACCGAACAACAGGGGATGTACGAGCAGTACTTC. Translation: CASTEQQGMYEQYF.

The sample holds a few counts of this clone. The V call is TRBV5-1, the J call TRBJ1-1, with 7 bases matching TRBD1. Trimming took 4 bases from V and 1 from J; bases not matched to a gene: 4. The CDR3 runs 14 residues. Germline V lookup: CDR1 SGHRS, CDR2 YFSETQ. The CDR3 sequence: CASSRDSPNTEAFF. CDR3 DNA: TGCGCCAGCAGCCGGGACAGTCCGAACACTGAAGCTTTCTTT.